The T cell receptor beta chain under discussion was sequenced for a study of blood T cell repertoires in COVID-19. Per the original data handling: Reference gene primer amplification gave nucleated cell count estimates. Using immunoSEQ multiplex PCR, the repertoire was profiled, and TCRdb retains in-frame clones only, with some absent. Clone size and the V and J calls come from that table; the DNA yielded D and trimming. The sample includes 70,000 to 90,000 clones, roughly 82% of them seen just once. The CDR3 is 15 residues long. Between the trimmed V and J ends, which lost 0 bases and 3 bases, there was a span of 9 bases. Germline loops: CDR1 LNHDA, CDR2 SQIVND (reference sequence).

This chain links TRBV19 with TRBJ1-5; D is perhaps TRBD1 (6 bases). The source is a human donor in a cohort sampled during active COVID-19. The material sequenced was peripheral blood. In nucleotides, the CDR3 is TGTGCCAGTAGTATAGATGGACAGTACAATCAGCCCCAGCATTTT. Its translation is CASSIDGQYNQPQHF.